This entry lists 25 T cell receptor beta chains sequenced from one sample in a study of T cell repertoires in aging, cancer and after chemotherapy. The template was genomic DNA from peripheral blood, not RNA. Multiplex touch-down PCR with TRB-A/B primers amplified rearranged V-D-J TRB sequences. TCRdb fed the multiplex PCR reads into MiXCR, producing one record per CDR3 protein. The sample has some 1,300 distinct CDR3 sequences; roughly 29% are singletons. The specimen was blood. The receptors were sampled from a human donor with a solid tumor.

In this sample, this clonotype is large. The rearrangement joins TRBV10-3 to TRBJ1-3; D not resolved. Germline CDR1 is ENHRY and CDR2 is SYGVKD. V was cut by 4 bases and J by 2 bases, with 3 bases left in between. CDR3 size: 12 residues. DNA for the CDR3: TGTGCCATCAGTGGCCCTGGAAACACCATATATTTT. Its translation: CAISGPGNTIYF.

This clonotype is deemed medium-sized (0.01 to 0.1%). The CDR3 here is CASSLATNNNYGYTF. The CDR3 nucleotides read TGTGCCAGCAGTTTAGCCACAAATAATAACTATGGCTACACCTTC. This rearrangement joins TRBV12-3 or TRBV12-4 to TRBJ1-2; no clear D. V was cut by 0 bases and J by 1 base, with 9 bases left in between. The CDR3 has 15 residues.

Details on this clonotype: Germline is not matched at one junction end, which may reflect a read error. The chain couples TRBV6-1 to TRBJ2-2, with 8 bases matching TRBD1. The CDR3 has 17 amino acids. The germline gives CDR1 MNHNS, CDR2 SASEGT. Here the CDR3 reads CPSGIRLDRASTGELFF. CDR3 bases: TGTCCCAGTGGGATACGCCTGGACAGGGCGAGCACCGGGGAGCTGTTTTTT.

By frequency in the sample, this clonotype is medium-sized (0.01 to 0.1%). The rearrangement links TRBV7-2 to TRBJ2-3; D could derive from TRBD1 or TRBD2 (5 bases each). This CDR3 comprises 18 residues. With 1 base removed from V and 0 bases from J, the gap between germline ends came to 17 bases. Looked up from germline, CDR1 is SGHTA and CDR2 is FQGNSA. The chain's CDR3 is CASSLVVGTVLSTDTQYF. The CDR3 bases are TGTGCCAGCAGCTTAGTTGTCGGGACCGTGCTTAGCACAGATACGCAGTATTTT.

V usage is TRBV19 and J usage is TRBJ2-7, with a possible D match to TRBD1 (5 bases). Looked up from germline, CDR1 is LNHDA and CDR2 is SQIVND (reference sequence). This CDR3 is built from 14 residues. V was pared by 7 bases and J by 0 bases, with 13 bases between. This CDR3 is CASTLTASSYEQYF. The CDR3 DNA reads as TGTGCCAGTACCCTGACAGCCAGCTCCTACGAGCAGTACTTC.

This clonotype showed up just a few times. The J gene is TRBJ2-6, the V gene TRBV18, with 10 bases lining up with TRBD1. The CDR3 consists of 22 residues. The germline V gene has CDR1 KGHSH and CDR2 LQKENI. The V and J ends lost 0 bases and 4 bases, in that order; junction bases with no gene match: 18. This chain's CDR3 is CASSPPTHSTGGIGFGANVLTF. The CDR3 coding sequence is TGTGCCAGCTCACCACCTACCCATTCGACAGGGGGCATCGGGTTCGGGGCCAACGTCCTGACTTTC. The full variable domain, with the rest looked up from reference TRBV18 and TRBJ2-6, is NAGVMQNPRHLVRRRGQEARLRCSPMKGHSHVYWYRQLPEEGLKFMVYLQKENIIDESGMPKERFSAEFPKEGPSILRIQQVVRGDSAAYFCASSPPTHSTGGIGFGANVLTFGAGSRLTVL.

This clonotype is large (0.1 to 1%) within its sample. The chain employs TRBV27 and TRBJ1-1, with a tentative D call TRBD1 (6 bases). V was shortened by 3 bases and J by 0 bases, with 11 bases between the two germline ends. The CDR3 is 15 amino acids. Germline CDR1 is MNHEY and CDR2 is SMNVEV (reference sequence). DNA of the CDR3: TGTGCCAGCAGTTTGGACGGACAGTTGAACACTGAAGCTTTCTTT. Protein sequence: CASSLDGQLNTEAFF.

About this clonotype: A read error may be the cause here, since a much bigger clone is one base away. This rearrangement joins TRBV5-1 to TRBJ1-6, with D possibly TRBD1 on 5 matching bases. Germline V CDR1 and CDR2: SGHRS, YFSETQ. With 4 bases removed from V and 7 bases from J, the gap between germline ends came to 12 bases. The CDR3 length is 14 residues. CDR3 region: CASSPVGENSPLHF. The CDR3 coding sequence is TGCGCCAGCAGCCCGGTGGGGGAGAATTCACCCCTCCACTTT. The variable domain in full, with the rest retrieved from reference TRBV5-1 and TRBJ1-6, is KAGVTQTPRYLIKTRGQQVTLSCSPISGHRSVSWYQQTPGQGLQFLFEYFSETQRNKGNFPGRFSGRQFSNSRSEMNVSTLELGDSALYLCASSPVGENSPLHFGNGTRLTVT.

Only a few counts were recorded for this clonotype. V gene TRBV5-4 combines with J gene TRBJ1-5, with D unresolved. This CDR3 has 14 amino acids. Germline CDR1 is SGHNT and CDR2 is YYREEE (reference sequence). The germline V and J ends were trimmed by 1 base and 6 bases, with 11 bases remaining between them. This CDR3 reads CASSLKSSGQPQHF. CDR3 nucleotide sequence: TGTGCCAGCAGCTTGAAGAGTTCGGGTCAGCCCCAGCATTTT.

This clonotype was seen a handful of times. The CDR3 bases are TGCAGTGCCCAGTGGGCGGCGGGCCAGCCCCAGCATTTT. This gives the protein CSAQWAAGQPQHF. This sequence joins TRBV20-1 and TRBJ1-5; unclear D gene. The germline V gene encodes CDR1 DFQATT and CDR2 SNEGSKA (reference sequence). Trimming cost V 6 bases and J 7 bases, with 16 bases left between them. The CDR3 extends over 13 amino acids.

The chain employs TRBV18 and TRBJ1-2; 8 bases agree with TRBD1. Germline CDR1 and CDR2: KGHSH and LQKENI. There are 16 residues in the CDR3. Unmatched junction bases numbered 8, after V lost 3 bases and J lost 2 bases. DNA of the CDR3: TGTGCCAGCTCACCCGGGACAGGTGGCTCCAACTATGGCTACACCTTC. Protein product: CASSPGTGGSNYGYTF.

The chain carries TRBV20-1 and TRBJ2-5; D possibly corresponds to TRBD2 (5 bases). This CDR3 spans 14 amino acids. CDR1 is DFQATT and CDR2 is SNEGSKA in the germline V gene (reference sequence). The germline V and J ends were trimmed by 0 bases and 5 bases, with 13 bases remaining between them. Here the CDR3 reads CSARDEEGKETQYF. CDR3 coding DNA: TGCAGTGCTAGAGATGAAGAGGGCAAGGAGACCCAGTACTTC.

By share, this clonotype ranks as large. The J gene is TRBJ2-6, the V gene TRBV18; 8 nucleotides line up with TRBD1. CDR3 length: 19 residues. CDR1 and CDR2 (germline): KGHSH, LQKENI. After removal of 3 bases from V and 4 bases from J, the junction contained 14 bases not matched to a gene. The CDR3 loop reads CASSPGTGGFGFGANVLTF. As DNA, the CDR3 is TGTGCCAGCTCACCCGGGACAGGCGGCTTCGGGTTCGGGGCCAACGTCCTGACTTTC.

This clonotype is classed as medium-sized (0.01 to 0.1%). CDR3 nucleotide sequence: TGCGCCAGCAGCGCTCGGGGGACAGGGGGCTCGGGAGATACGCAGTATTTT. Its protein product is CASSARGTGGSGDTQYF. The rearrangement uses TRBV5-1 and TRBJ2-3; 12 bases align to TRBD1. This CDR3 contains 17 residues. CDR1 and CDR2 from the germline V gene are SGHRS and YFSETQ. The ends lost 4 bases at V and 5 bases at J; junction bases unmatched: 11.

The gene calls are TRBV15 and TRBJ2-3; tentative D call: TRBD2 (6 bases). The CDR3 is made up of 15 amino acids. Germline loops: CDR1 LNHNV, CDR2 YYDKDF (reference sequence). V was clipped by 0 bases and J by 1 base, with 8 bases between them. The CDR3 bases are TGTGCCACCAGCAGAGAGCGGGGAGGCACAGATACGCAGTATTTT. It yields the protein CATSRERGGTDTQYF.

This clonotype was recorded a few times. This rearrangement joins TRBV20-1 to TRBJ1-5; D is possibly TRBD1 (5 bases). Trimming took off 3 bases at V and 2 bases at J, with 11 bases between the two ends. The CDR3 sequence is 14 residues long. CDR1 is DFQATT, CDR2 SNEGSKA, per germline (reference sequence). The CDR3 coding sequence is TGCAGTGCTAGTTTGGGCAGGGGCAATCAGCCCCAGCATTTT. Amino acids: CSASLGRGNQPQHF.

The chain's CDR3 is CASSLVEEDYEQYF. DNA of the CDR3: TGTGCCAGCAGCTTAGTTGAGGAAGACTACGAGCAGTACTTC. The chain employs TRBV7-2 and TRBJ2-7; D is ambiguous. This CDR3 spans 14 amino acids. V lost 1 base and J lost 3, with 10 bases in between. The germline V gene encodes CDR1 SGHTA and CDR2 FQGNSA.

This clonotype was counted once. The DNA of the CDR3 is TGTGCCACCAGCAGAGATGGGAGAGATGGCTACACCTTC. As protein: CATSRDGRDGYTF. The chain is built from TRBV15 and TRBJ1-2; no firm D call. The germline gives CDR1 LNHNV, CDR2 YYDKDF (reference sequence). The CDR3 spans 13 residues. Trimming left V 0 bases short and J 6 bases short, with 8 bases between.

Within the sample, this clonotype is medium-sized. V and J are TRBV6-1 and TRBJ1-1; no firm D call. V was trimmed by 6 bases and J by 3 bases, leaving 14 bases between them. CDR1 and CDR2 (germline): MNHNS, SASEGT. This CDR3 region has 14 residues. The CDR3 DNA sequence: TGTGCCAGCAGCTGGAGGGCCGGGGACACTGAAGCTTTCTTT. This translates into CASSWRAGDTEAFF.

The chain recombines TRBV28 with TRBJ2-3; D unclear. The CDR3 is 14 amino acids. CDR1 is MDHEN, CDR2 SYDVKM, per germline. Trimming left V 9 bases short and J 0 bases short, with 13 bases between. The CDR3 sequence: CASWTGLSTDTQYF. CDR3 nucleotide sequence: TGTGCCAGTTGGACCGGGTTAAGCACAGATACGCAGTATTTT.

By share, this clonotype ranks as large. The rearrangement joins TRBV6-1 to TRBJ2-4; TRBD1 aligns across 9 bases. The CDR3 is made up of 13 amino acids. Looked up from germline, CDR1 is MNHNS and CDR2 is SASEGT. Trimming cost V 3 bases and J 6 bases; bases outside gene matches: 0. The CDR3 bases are TGTGCCAGCAGTGAGGGACAGGGAAACATTCAGTACTTC. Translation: CASSEGQGNIQYF.

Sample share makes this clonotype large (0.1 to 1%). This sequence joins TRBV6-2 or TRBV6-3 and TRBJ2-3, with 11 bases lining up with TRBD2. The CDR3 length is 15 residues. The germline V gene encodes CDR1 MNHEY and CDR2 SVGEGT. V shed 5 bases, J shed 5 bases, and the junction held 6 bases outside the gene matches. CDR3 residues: CASSRLAGYGDTQYF. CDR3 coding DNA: TGTGCCAGCAGTCGACTAGCGGGGTACGGAGATACGCAGTATTTT.

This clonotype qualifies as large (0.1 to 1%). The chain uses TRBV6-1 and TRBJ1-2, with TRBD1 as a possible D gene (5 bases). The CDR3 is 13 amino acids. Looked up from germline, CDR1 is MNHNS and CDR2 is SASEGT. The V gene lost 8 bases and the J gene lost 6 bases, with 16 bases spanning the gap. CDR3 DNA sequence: TGTGCCAGCCCCGTCCACGGGGCGCATGGCTACACCTTC. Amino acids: CASPVHGAHGYTF.

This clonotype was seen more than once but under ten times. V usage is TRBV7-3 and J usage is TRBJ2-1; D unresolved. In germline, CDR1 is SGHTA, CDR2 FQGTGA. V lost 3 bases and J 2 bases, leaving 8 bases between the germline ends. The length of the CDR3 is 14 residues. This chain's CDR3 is CASSFPGPYNEQFF. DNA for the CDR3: TGTGCCAGCAGCTTCCCCGGGCCCTACAATGAGCAGTTCTTC. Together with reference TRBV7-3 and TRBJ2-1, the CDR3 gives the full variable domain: GAGVSQTPSNKVTEKGKYVELRCDPISGHTALYWYRQSLGQGPEFLIYFQGTGAADDSGLPNDRFFAVRPEGSVSTLKIQRTERGDSAVYLCASSFPGPYNEQFFGPGTRLTVL.

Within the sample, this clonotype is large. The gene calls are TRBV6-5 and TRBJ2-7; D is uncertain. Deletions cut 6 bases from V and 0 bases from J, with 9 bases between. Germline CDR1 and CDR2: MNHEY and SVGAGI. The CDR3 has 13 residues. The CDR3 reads CASRSRSSYEQYF. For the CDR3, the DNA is TGTGCCAGCAGGTCTAGGAGCTCCTACGAGCAGTACTTC.